The subject of this entry is one T cell receptor beta chain. The data are from a study of response to subunit inactivated influenza vaccine. TCRdb passed the RT-PCR reads through MiXCR, listing each CDR3 protein once. Of around 790,000 distinct CDR3 sequences listed, about 20% were seen once; the top ten hold approximately 10%. The ends lost 4 bases at V and 1 base at J; junction bases unmatched: 5. The length of the CDR3 is 15 residues. Looked up from germline, CDR1 is SGHRS and CDR2 is YFSETQ. This specimen consisted of PBMCs from blood, obtained 5 days after vaccination. This rearrangement joins TRBV5-1 to TRBJ2-5; 9 positions agree with TRBD1. The TCR was taken from a man between 50 and 59 years old who received an inactivated influenza vaccine. The CDR3: CASSRDRVGQETQYF. Here the CDR3 DNA reads TGCGCCAGCAGCCGGGACAGGGTGGGCCAAGAGACCCAGTACTTC. Full variable domain (rest looked up from reference TRBV5-1 and TRBJ2-5): KAGVTQTPRYLIKTRGQQVTLSCSPISGHRSVSWYQQTPGQGLQFLFEYFSETQRNKGNFPGRFSGRQFSNSRSEMNVSTLELGDSALYLCASSRDRVGQETQYFGPGTRLLVL.